Below, one TCR beta chain is given with its context. Its specific antigen is unknown. No much larger clone is present one base from it, and per-base qualities are unavailable. The data derive from a study of human T cells and chemical hapten exposure (dated by TCRdb to 2020 to 2022). Regarding the research as a whole: For sensitization, 2% DPC in acetone was applied to an approximately 2 cm by approximately 2 cm area of upper inner arm skin. Patients additionally received weekly therapeutic DPC doses to the scalp throughout the approximately 24-week study period. Patch testing was performed on the upper back with Finn chambers containing 0.01% DPC, and the patch tests were scored after 6 days according to International Contact Dermatitis Research Group standards. Alopecia areata with under or over 50% scalp involvement, alopecia totalis and alopecia universalis were represented in the patient cohort, which was mostly female. Libraries were combined into a pool for sequencing, and differences in TCR yield between samples came mainly from small differences in library volumes within the pool. The study tracked peripheral blood TCR repertoire changes in vivo during primary and secondary sensitization to the hapten diphenylcyclopropenone (DPC) in alopecia patients. Blood samples were taken from patients before sensitization (week 0) and then at 2, 6 and about 24 weeks after DPC sensitization. Nearly 30 alopecia patients gave blood for TCR sequencing at one to four time points (pre-sensitization, 2, 6 and 24 weeks).

CDR1 and CDR2 are drawn from the germline V gene: MDHEN, SYDVKM. Trimming takes 7 bases from V and 6 bases from J, and the germline ends sit 10 bases apart. The CDR3 numbers 12 residues from cysteine through phenylalanine. Just the 36-base CDR3 DNA is kept, in frame starting at base 1. Library preparation employed RACE. Instrument used: NextSeq 500. During library preparation, unique molecular identifiers were attached to individual cDNA molecules so that TCRs could be counted quantitatively and reproducibly. Both TCR alpha and TCR beta chains were sequenced from each blood RNA sample. The authors' analysis ran thus. Samples had a median of roughly 91,000 TCRs, with a range from about 23,224 to 750,000. The Decombinator software suite was used to annotate V, J and CDR3 in the TCR reads. For PS versus PT1 abundance plots, all samples were subsampled to the same number of TCRs (28,000). TCRs were defined as expanded if absent before sensitization and observed at least eight times at the 2-week time point. TCRdb handled the public reads itself, with Q25 trimming in fastp and clone calling in MiXCR, and kept productive beta chains. Rows matching on CDR3 protein sequence are summarized as one entry with the most common DNA and genes. Here the V and J calls rest on TCRdb's processing, not on the authors' analysis. Here the sample has 150,000 to 200,000 distinct CDR3 sequences; almost 30% occur a single time. The ten largest clonotypes hold 2.9% of the sample.

Overall study outcomes, separate from this receptor: DPC sensitization did not change how many TCRs were above 1 in 1000 frequency, and no evidence was found of alterations in global repertoire structure. Compared with pre-sensitization or healthy control sets, expanded TCRs formed significantly more large CDR3 similarity clusters, which is consistent with antigen-driven responses. Because every patient had alopecia, a presumed autoimmune disease, the patients' immune response might differ from that of healthy individuals. After repeated subsampling, changes were observed in the strength of the expansion versus patch-test correlation and in the threshold at which the correlation became significant. A positive correlation was found between the number of PT1 expanded TCRs and patch test score, with significance reached at thresholds 8, 16 and 32 but not 4.

The time point label for this specimen denotes: pre-sensitization, week 0. The meaning of the sample's treatment or condition label: therapeutic diphenylcyclopropenone sensitization with weekly scalp DPC. Blood at each patch-test visit was drawn before the patch test was applied. To be eligible, patients had to be aged 18 to 70, diagnosed with alopecia and judged suitable for DPC therapy, while pregnant patients were excluded. Unfractionated whole blood was collected in Tempus Blood RNA tubes, and total RNA was extracted from that blood. The source of this sequence is a woman under 40 with alopecia areata. Some clones in this sample may be carry-over from other donors' samples. The V and J segments used are TRBV28 and TRBJ1-5; a tentative D call is TRBD1 (5 bases match). Specimen: whole blood, collected in connection with sensitization to the hapten diphenylcyclopropenone (DPC). The sequence in DNA is TGTGCCAGCACAGGGATGTTTCAGCCCCAGCATTTT. It translates to CASTGMFQPQHF.